These T cell receptor beta chains were read from a single sample in a study of cytomegalovirus exposure and HLA in healthy donors. Sequencing used immunoSEQ multiplex PCR; TCRdb keeps in-frame clones, though not all of them. The data show about 190,000 clones, 82% seen once. Sequenced: PBMCs. The source of these receptors is a woman between 18 and 29 years old in good health and CMV-seronegative. CDR3s include the opening cysteine and the closing phenylalanine or tryptophan. D genes are given only for firm matches. The size field is filled for only some rows; it gives once, few, many or a size class.

clone_size | d_call | j_call | v_call | cdr3_aa | cdr3_nt
- | TRBD2 | TRBJ2-1 | TRBV5-1 | CASSGTSGGEQFF | TGCGCCAGCAGCGGCACTAGCGGGGGTGAGCAGTTCTTC
- | - | TRBJ2-7 | TRBV19 | CASSIAVGAGAYEQYF | TGTGCCAGTAGTATAGCGGTTGGTGCCGGAGCCTACGAGCAGTACTTC
- | - | TRBJ1-1 | TRBV5-1 | CASSPQGRNTEAFF | TGCGCCAGCAGCCCTCAGGGCAGAAACACTGAAGCTTTCTTT
- | - | TRBJ2-3 | TRBV19 | CASRTAKRTDTQYF | TGTGCCAGCCGGACAGCCAAAAGGACAGATACGCAGTATTTT
- | TRBD1 | TRBJ1-3 | TRBV2 | CASTALTGHSGNTIYF | TGTGCCAGCACCGCATTGACAGGGCATTCAGGAAACACCATATATTTT
- | - | TRBJ2-7 | TRBV5-1 | CASSLALREEWSSYEQYF | TGCGCCAGCAGCTTGGCCCTACGGGAAGAGTGGAGCTCCTACGAGCAGTACTTC
- | - | TRBJ2-1 | TRBV9 | CASSVELADYNEQFF | TGTGCCAGCAGCGTAGAGCTAGCAGACTACAATGAGCAGTTCTTC
few | - | TRBJ2-7 | TRBV21-1 | CASSKADEQYF | TGTGCCAGCAGCAAAGCCGACGAGCAGTACTTC
- | - | TRBJ2-7 | TRBV6-1 | CASSEPRGRGSGEQYF | TGTGCCAGCAGTGAACCCCGGGGCAGGGGTTCCGGCGAGCAGTACTTC
- | TRBD1 | TRBJ1-6 | TRBV30 | CAWSVWSQGESPLHF | TGTGCCTGGAGTGTATGGAGTCAGGGGGAATCACCCCTCCACTTT
once | TRBD2 | TRBJ2-3 | TRBV7-2 | CASSNRRVTSADTQYF | TGTGCCAGCAGCAATCGCAGGGTCACTAGCGCAGATACGCAGTATTTT
once | TRBD1 | TRBJ1-3 | TRBV7-9 | CASSPWDSRSGNTIYF | TGTGCCAGCAGCCCCTGGGACAGCCGCTCTGGAAACACCATATATTTT
- | - | TRBJ1-6 | TRBV14 | CASSQDLSYSYNSPLHF | TGTGCCAGCAGCCAAGATTTATCGTACTCCTATAATTCACCCCTCCACTTT
- | - | TRBJ2-5 | TRBV5-6 | CASSLWGREETQYF | TGTGCCAGCAGCTTGTGGGGCAGGGAAGAGACCCAGTACTTC
- | TRBD1 | TRBJ1-2 | TRBV7-9 | CASSLDPGGLNDYTF | TGTGCCAGCAGCTTAGATCCAGGGGGGTTGAATGACTACACCTTC
- | - | TRBJ1-2 | TRBV25-1 | CASSEPGPDRSYGYTF | TGTGCCAGCAGTGAGCCGGGCCCGGACAGAAGCTATGGCTACACCTTC
- | - | TRBJ1-5 | TRBV5-1 | CASSWRGKRVATIWGNQPQHF | TGCGCCAGCAGCTGGCGTGGGAAGCGGGTGGCTACAATTTGGGGCAATCAGCCCCAGCATTTT
- | TRBD2 | TRBJ2-3 | TRBV19 | CASSVRGGTDTQYF | TGTGCCAGTAGTGTGCGGGGGGGCACAGATACGCAGTATTTT
- | TRBD1 | TRBJ1-1 | TRBV27 | CASSWTGGMNTEAFF | TGTGCCAGCAGTTGGACAGGCGGTATGAACACTGAAGCTTTCTTT
- | TRBD2 | TRBJ2-7 | TRBV19 | CASSSRTSGRTYEQYF | TGTGCCAGTAGTTCCCGGACTAGCGGGAGAACCTACGAGCAGTACTTC
few | - | TRBJ1-5 | TRBV27 | CASSFGQYQPQHF | TGTGCCAGCAGTTTTGGGCAGTATCAGCCCCAGCATTTT
- | TRBD1 | TRBJ2-3 | TRBV13 | CASSLGPRGIDTQYF | TGTGCCAGCAGCTTAGGGCCCAGGGGGATAGATACGCAGTATTTT
- | TRBD2 | TRBJ2-5 | TRBV2 | CASSGLANRQETQYF | TGTGCCAGCAGTGGACTAGCGAATCGACAAGAGACCCAGTACTTC
- | - | TRBJ2-7 | TRBV23-1 | CASSADEQYF | TGCGCCAGCAGTGCGGACGAGCAGTACTTC
- | TRBD1 | TRBJ1-2 | TRBV5-1 | CASSLATGEDGYTF | TGCGCCAGCAGCTTGGCGACAGGGGAGGATGGCTACACCTTC
- | - | TRBJ1-5 | TRBV6-1 | CASSGAGSWGDNQPQHF | TGTGCCAGCAGTGGAGCTGGCAGTTGGGGGGACAATCAGCCCCAGCATTTT
once | - | TRBJ2-1 | TRBV6-5 | CASSSPGRFYNEQFF | TGTGCCAGCAGTTCCCCGGGGAGATTTTACAATGAGCAGTTCTTC
once | - | TRBJ1-5 | TRBV28 | CASSFRGAPTYSNQPQHF | TGTGCCAGCAGTTTTCGGGGGGCGCCGACTTATAGCAATCAGCCCCAGCATTTT
once | TRBD1 | TRBJ1-4 | TRBV19 | CASSTFGQGEKLFF | TGTGCCAGTAGTACCTTCGGACAGGGCGAAAAACTGTTTTTT
few | - | TRBJ2-1 | TRBV19 | CASSIVRNYEQFF | TGTGCCAGTAGTATAGTGAGGAACTATGAGCAGTTCTTC
few | - | TRBJ2-5 | TRBV5-1 | CASSLAQGPPYGETQYF | TGCGCCAGCAGCTTGGCCCAGGGGCCCCCATATGGAGAGACCCAGTACTTC
- | TRBD1 | TRBJ1-2 | TRBV5-1 | CASSSGTALYGYGYTF | TGCGCCAGCAGCTCCGGGACAGCTCTTTACGGCTATGGCTACACCTTC
- | - | TRBJ2-3 | TRBV6-5 | CASTRGRGSTDTQYF | TGTGCCAGCACGCGGGGGCGGGGGAGCACAGATACGCAGTATTTT
few | - | TRBJ2-3 | TRBV19 | CASSQVIFTDTQYF | TGTGCCAGTAGTCAGGTAATCTTCACAGATACGCAGTATTTT
once | TRBD1 | TRBJ1-2 | TRBV7-9 | CATTGTVPFYGYTF | TGTGCCACCACGGGGACAGTGCCCTTCTATGGCTACACCTTC
- | TRBD2 | TRBJ2-2 | TRBV7-9 | CASSLGTSHAGELFF | TGTGCCAGCAGCTTAGGGACTAGTCACGCCGGGGAGCTGTTTTTT
- | TRBD1 | TRBJ1-1 | TRBV6-5 | CAIAAGGAEEAFF | TGTGCCATCGCCGCAGGGGGCGCAGAGGAAGCTTTCTTT
few | - | TRBJ2-3 | TRBV6-1 | CASSTRQGGPDTQYF | TGTGCCAGCAGTACCCGACAGGGAGGCCCAGATACGCAGTATTTT
- | - | TRBJ2-7 | TRBV10-2 | CASNSGASEQYF | TGCGCCAGCAACAGTGGGGCTTCCGAGCAGTACTTC
- | - | TRBJ2-7 | TRBV9 | CASSTTGNGYEQYF | TGTGCCAGCAGCACCACAGGGAACGGCTACGAGCAGTACTTC
- | - | TRBJ1-4 | TRBV2 | CASSEISGFGEKLFF | TGTGCCAGCAGTGAAATCTCCGGGTTTGGTGAAAAACTGTTTTTT
- | - | TRBJ2-3 | TRBV7-7 | CASSLLRATDTQYF | TGTGCCAGCAGCTTACTGAGAGCCACAGATACGCAGTATTTT
- | TRBD2 | TRBJ2-7 | TRBV28 | CASGPPGLAASEQYF | TGTGCCAGCGGCCCTCCGGGACTAGCCGCCTCCGAGCAGTACTTC
- | TRBD1 | TRBJ1-2 | TRBV7-9 | CASIQGRTGENYGYTF | TGTGCCAGCATCCAGGGTCGTACAGGGGAGAACTATGGCTACACCTTC
- | TRBD2 | TRBJ2-1 | TRBV19 | CASSIDQKREGYNEQFF | TGTGCCAGTAGTATAGATCAAAAGCGGGAGGGTTACAATGAGCAGTTCTTC
- | TRBD1 | TRBJ1-1 | TRBV7-8 | CASSLVGQLNTEAFF | TGTGCCAGCAGCTTAGTGGGACAGTTGAACACTGAAGCTTTCTTT
once | - | TRBJ1-3 | TRBV10-1 | CASSESRGSGNTIYF | TGCGCCAGCAGTGAGTCAAGGGGCTCTGGAAACACCATATATTTT
once | TRBD1 | TRBJ2-1 | TRBV4-1 | CASSQDFGQGSNEQFF | TGCGCCAGCAGCCAAGATTTCGGACAGGGTTCTAATGAGCAGTTCTTC
- | TRBD1 | TRBJ2-5 | TRBV11-2 | CASSRTGGSVETQYF | TGTGCCAGCAGCCGGACAGGGGGATCGGTAGAGACCCAGTACTTC
- | TRBD2 | TRBJ2-5 | TRBV6-1 | CASSEGLAGEETQYF | TGTGCCAGCAGTGAAGGACTAGCGGGAGAAGAGACCCAGTACTTC
- | - | TRBJ2-5 | TRBV21-1 | CASSNHDRQETQYF | TGTGCCAGCAGCAACCACGACAGGCAAGAGACCCAGTACTTC
- | - | TRBJ2-7 | TRBV28 | CASSTLRDNSYEQYF | TGTGCCAGCAGTACTCTTAGGGACAACTCCTACGAGCAGTACTTC
- | - | TRBJ2-3 | TRBV2 | CASSARPPPTDTQYF | TGTGCCAGCAGTGCCAGGCCCCCCCCCACAGATACGCAGTATTTT